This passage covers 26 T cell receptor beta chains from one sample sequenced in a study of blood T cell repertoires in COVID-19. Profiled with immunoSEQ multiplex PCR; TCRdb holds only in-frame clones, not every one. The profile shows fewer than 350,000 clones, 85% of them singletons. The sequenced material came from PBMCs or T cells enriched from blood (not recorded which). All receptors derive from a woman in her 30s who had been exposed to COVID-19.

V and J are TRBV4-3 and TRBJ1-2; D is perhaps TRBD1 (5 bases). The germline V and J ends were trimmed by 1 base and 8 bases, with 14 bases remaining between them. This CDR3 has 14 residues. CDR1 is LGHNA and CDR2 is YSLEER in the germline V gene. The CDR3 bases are TGCGCCAGCAGCCAAGTGGGGACGGGAGGGGGCTACACCTTC. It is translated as CASSQVGTGGGYTF.

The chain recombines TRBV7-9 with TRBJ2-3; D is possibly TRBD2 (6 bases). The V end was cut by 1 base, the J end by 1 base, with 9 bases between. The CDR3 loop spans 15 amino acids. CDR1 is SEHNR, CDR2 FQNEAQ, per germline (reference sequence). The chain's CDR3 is CASSLVGSGTDTQYF. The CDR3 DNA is TGTGCCAGCAGCTTAGTCGGGAGTGGCACAGATACGCAGTATTTT.

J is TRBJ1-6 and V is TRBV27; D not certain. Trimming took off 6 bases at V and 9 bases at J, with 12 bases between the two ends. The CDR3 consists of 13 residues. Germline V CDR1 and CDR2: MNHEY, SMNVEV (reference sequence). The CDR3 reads CASSGRASSPLHF. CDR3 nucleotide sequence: TGTGCCAGCAGCGGGAGGGCAAGTTCACCCCTCCACTTT.

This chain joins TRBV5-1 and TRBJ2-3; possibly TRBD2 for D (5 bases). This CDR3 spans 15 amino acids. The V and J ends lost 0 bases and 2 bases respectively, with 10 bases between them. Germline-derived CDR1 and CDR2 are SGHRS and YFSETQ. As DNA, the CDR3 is TGCGCCAGCAGCTTGGGGTGGAGGAACACAGATACGCAGTATTTT. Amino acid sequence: CASSLGWRNTDTQYF.

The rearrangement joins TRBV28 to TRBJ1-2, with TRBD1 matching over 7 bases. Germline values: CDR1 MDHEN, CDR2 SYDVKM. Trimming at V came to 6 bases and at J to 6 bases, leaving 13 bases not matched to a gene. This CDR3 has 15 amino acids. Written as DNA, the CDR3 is TGTGCCAGCAGCCCATGGACAGGAGACCTAAATGGCTACACCTTC. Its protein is CASSPWTGDLNGYTF.

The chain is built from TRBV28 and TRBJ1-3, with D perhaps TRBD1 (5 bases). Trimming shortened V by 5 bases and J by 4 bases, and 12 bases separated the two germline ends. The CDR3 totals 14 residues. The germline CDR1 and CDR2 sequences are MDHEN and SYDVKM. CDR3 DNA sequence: TGTGCCAGCAGTCTGCACAGGCGAGGAAACACCATATATTTT. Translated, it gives CASSLHRRGNTIYF.

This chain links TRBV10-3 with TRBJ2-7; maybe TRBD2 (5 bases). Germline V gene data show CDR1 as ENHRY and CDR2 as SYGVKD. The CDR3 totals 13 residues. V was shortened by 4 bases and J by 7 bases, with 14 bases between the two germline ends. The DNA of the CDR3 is TGTGCCATCAGTGTTGGAGTTTGGAGGGAGCAGTACTTC. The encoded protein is CAISVGVWREQYF.

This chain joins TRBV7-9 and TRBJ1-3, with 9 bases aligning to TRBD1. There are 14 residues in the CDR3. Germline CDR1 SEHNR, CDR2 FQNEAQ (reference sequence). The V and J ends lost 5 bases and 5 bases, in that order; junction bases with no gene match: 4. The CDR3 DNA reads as TGTGCCAGCAGCCGGGACAGGGATAGAAACACCATATATTTT. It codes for CASSRDRDRNTIYF.

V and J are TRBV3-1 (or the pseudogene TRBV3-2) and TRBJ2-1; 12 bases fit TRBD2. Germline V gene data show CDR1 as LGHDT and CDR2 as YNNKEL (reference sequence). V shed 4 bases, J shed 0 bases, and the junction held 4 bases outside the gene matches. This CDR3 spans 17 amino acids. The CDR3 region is CASSRLAGDYSYNEQFF. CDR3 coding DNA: TGTGCCAGCAGCCGACTAGCGGGGGACTACTCCTACAATGAGCAGTTCTTC.

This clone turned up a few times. CDR3 DNA: TGTGCCAGTAAGCCGGACAGTTGGGAGAATGGCTACACCTTC. This sequence encodes CASKPDSWENGYTF. The chain combines TRBV19 with TRBJ1-2; D may be TRBD1 (6 bases). The CDR3 length is 14 residues. The germline CDR1 and CDR2 sequences are LNHDA and SQIVND (reference sequence). Trimming stripped 7 bases from V and 6 bases from J, with 18 bases between.

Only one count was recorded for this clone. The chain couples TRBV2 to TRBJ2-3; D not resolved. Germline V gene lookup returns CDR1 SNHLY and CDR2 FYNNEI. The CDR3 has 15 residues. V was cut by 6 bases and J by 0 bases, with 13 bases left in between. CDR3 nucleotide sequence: TGTGCCAGCAGGTTGACTGCAATTAGCACAGATACGCAGTATTTT. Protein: CASRLTAISTDTQYF.

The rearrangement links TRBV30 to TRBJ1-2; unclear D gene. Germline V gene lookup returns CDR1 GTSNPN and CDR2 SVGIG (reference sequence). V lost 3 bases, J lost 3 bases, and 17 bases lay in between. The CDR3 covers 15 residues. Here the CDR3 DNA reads TGTGCCTGGAGGCGAACGGGAGTTTCTTACTATGGCTACACCTTC. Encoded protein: CAWRRTGVSYYGYTF.

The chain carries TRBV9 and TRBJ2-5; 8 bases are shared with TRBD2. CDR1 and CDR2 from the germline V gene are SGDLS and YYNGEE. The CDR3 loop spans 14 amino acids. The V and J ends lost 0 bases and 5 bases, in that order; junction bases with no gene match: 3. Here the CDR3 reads CASSVGGGGETQYF. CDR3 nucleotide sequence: TGTGCCAGCAGCGTAGGAGGCGGGGGGGAGACCCAGTACTTC.

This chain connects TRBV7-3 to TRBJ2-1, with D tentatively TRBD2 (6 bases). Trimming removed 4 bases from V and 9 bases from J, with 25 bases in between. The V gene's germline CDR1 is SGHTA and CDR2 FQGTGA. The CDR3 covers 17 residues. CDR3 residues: CASSSGPRTEGWGEQFF. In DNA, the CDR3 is TGTGCCAGCAGCTCAGGACCTAGAACGGAGGGTTGGGGTGAGCAGTTCTTC. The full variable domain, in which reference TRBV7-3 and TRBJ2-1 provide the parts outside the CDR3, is GAGVSQTPSNKVTEKGKYVELRCDPISGHTALYWYRQSLGQGPEFLIYFQGTGAADDSGLPNDRFFAVRPEGSVSTLKIQRTERGDSAVYLCASSSGPRTEGWGEQFFGPGTRLTVL.

The CDR3 DNA sequence: TGTGCCAGCAGCTCCCAGGGCGGTCGCACAGATACGCAGTATTTT. Translation gives CASSSQGGRTDTQYF. This chain joins TRBV7-3 and TRBJ2-3; D might be TRBD1 (5 bases). With 4 bases removed from V and 1 base from J, the gap between germline ends came to 12 bases. Germline V lookup: CDR1 SGHTA, CDR2 FQGTGA. This CDR3 spans 15 amino acids. Based on the CDR3 plus reference TRBV7-3 and TRBJ2-3, the full variable domain is GAGVSQTPSNKVTEKGKYVELRCDPISGHTALYWYRQSLGQGPEFLIYFQGTGAADDSGLPNDRFFAVRPEGSVSTLKIQRTERGDSAVYLCASSSQGGRTDTQYFGPGTRLTVL.

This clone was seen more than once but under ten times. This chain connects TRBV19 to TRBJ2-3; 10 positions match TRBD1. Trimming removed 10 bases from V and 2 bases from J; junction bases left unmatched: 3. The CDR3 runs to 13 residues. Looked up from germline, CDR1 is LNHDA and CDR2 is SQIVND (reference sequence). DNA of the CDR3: TGTGCCACCGGGACAGGGGACACAGATACGCAGTATTTT. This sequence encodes CATGTGDTDTQYF.

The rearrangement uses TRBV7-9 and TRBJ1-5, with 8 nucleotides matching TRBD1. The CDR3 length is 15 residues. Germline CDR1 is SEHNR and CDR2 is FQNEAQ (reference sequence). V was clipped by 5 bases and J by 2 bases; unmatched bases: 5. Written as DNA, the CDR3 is TGTGCCAGCAGCCCCCAGACAGGGGGCAATCAGCCCCAGCATTTT. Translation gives CASSPQTGGNQPQHF. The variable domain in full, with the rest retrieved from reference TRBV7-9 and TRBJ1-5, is DTGVSQNPRHKITKRGQNVTFRCDPISEHNRLYWYRQTLGQGPEFLTYFQNEAQLEKSRLLSDRFSAERPKGSFSTLEIQRTEQGDSAMYLCASSPQTGGNQPQHFGDGTRLSIL.

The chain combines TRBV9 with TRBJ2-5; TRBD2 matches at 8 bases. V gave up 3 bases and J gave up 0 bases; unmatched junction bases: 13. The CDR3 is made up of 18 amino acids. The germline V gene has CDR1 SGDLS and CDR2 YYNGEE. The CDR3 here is CASSEGTLAGPYQETQYF. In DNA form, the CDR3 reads TGTGCCAGCAGCGAGGGAACGTTAGCGGGACCGTACCAAGAGACCCAGTACTTC. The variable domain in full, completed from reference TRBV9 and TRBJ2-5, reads DSGVTQTPKHLITATGQRVTLRCSPRSGDLSVYWYQQSLDQGLQFLIQYYNGEERAKGNILERFSAQQFPDLHSELNLSSLELGDSALYFCASSEGTLAGPYQETQYFGPGTRLLVL.

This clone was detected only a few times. This chain's CDR3 is CASSLGGTRPTGELFF. The CDR3 nucleotides read TGTGCCAGCAGCTTAGGTGGGACTAGACCGACCGGGGAGCTGTTTTTT. The chain has TRBV7-9 and TRBJ2-2; 8 nucleotides agree with TRBD2. Looked up from germline, CDR1 is SEHNR and CDR2 is FQNEAQ (reference sequence). This CDR3 has 16 amino acids. V gave up 1 base and J gave up 5 bases; unmatched junction bases: 6. The complete variable domain, with remaining parts taken from reference TRBV7-9 and TRBJ2-2, reads DTGVSQNPRHKITKRGQNVTFRCDPISEHNRLYWYRQTLGQGPEFLTYFQNEAQLEKSRLLSDRFSAERPKGSFSTLEIQRTEQGDSAMYLCASSLGGTRPTGELFFGEGSRLTVL.

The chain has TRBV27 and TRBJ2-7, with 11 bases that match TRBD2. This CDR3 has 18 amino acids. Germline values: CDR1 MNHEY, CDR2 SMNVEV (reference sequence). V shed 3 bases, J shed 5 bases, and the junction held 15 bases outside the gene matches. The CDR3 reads CASSFLSRFTSGGHEQYF. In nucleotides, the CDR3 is TGTGCCAGCAGTTTTTTATCTCGGTTTACTAGCGGGGGCCACGAGCAGTACTTC.

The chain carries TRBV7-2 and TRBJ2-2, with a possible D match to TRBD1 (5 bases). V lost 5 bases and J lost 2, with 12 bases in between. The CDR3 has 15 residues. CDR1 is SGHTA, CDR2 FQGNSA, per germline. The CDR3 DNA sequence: TGTGCCAGCAGCCCCTCAGGGCTTAACACCGGGGAGCTGTTTTTT. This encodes CASSPSGLNTGELFF.

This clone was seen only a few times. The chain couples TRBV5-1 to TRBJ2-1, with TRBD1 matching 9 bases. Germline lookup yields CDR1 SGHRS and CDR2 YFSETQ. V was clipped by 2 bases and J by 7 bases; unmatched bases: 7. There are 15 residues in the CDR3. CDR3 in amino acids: CASSFGQGLENEQFF. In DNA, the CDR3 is TGCGCCAGCAGCTTCGGACAGGGGTTGGAAAATGAGCAGTTCTTC.

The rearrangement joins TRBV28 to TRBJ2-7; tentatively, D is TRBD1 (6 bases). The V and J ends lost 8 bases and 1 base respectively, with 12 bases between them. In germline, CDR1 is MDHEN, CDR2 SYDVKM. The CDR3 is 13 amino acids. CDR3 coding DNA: TGTGCCAGCGGTATACAGGGTTCCTACGAGCAGTACTTC. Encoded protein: CASGIQGSYEQYF.

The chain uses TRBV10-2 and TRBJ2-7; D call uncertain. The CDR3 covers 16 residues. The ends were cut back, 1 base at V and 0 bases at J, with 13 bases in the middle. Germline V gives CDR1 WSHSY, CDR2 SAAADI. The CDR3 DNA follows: TGCGCCAGCAGTGAGTTTGGGCAACAGACCTCCTACGAGCAGTACTTC. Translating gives CASSEFGQQTSYEQYF.

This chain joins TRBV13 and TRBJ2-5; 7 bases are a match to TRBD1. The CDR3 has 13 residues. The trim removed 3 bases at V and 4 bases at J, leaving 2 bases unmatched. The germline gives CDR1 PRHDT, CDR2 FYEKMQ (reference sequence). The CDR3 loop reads CASSLAGGETQYF. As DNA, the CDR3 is TGTGCCAGCAGCTTGGCAGGGGGAGAGACCCAGTACTTC. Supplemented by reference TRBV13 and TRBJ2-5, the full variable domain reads AAGVIQSPRHLIKEKRETATLKCYPIPRHDTVYWYQQGPGQDPQFLISFYEKMQSDKGSIPDRFSAQQFSDYHSELNMSSLELGDSALYFCASSLAGGETQYFGPGTRLLVL.

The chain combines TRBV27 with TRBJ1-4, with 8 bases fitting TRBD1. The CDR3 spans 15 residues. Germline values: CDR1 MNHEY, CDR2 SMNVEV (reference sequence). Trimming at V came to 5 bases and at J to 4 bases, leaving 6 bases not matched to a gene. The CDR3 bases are TGTGCCAGCAGTCGAAAGACAGGGGATAATGAAAAACTGTTTTTT. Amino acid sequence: CASSRKTGDNEKLFF.